This T cell receptor beta chain comes out of a study of chemoradiotherapy in HPV16-positive cancers. Findings and caveats of the study: HPV-responsive T-cell expansion during chemoradiotherapy was linked to improved recurrence-free survival in HPV16-positive patients. Non-HPV-specific T cells did not expand in tumors during treatment, whereas candidate HPV-specific clones and E7-related motifs did.

Over chemoradiotherapy, repertoires were sampled more than once. Libraries were prepared by immunoSEQ multiplex PCR; TCRdb keeps only in-frame clonotypes and omits some of them. The sample carries 1,000 or so clones, 65% to 80% recorded once. A note on this clone: What it binds is unknown.

This receptor was identified in a human donor with HPV-associated anogenital cancer. The sequences come from tumor tissue, collected from a patient who underwent chemoradiotherapy.

CDR3 sequence reads: CASSTGTGAGNEQFF. CDR3 bases: TGTGCCAGCAGTACCGGGACAGGGGCTGGTAATGAGCAGTTCTTC. V usage is TRBV6-4 and J usage is TRBJ2-1; TRBD1 matches 10 bases. V was pared by 5 bases and J by 7 bases, with 8 bases of the junction left unmatched. The CDR3 consists of 15 residues. Looked up from germline, CDR1 is MRHNA and CDR2 is SNTAGT.